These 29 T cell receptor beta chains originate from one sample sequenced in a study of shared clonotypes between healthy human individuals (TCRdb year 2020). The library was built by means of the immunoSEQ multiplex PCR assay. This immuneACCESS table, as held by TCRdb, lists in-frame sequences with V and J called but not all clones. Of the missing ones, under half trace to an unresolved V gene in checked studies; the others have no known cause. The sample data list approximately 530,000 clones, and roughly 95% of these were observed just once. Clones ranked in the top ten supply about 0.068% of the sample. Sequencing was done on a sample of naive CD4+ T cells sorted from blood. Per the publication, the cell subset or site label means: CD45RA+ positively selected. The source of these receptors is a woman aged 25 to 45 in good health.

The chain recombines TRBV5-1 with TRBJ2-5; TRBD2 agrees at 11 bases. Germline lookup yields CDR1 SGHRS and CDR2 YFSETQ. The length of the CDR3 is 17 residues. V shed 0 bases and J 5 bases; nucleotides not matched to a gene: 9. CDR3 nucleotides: TGCGCCAGCAGCTTGGTCGCTAGCGGGAGGCCGAAGGAGACCCAGTACTTC. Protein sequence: CASSLVASGRPKETQYF.

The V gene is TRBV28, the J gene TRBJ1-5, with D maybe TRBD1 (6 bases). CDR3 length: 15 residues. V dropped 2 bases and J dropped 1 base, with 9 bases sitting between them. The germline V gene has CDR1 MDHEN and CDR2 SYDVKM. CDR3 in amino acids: CASSLTQGSNQPQHF. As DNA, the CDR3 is TGTGCCAGCAGTTTAACCCAGGGGAGCAATCAGCCCCAGCATTTT.

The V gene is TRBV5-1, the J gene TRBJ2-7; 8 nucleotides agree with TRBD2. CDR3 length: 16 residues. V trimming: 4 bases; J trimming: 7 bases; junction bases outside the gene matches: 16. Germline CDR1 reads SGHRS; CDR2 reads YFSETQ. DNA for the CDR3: TGCGCCAGCAGCCTGGTAATCGGGACTAGTCTTGTGGAGCAGTACTTC. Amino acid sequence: CASSLVIGTSLVEQYF.

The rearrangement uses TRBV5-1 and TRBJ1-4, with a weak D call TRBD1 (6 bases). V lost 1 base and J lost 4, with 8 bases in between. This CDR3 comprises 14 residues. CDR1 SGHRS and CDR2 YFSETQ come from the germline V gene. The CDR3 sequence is CASSLTGYNEKLFF. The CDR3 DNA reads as TGCGCCAGCAGCTTGACAGGGTATAATGAAAAACTGTTTTTT.

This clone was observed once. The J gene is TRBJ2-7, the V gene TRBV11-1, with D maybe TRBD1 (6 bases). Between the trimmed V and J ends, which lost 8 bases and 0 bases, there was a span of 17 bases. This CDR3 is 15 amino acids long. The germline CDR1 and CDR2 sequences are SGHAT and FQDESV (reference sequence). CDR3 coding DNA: TGTGCCAGCTCCCGGGACACCAAGAGCTCCTACGAGCAGTACTTC. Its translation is CASSRDTKSSYEQYF.

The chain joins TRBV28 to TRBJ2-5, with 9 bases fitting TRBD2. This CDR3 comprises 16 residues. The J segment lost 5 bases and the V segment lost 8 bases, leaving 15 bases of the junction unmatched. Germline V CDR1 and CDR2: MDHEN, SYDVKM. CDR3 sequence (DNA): TGTGCCAGCGGGGGAGTTCGGCTAGCGGGAATGGAGACCCAGTACTTC. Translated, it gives CASGGVRLAGMETQYF.

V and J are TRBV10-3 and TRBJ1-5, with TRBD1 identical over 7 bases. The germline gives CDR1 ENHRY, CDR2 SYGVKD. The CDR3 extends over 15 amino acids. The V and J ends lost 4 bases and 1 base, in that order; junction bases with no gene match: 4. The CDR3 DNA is TGTGCCATCAGTGCCGACAGGGACAGCAATCAGCCCCAGCATTTT. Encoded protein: CAISADRDSNQPQHF.

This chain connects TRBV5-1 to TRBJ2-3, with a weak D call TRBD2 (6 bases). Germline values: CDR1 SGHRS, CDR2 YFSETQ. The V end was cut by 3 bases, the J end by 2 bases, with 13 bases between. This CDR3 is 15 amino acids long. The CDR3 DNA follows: TGCGCCAGCAGCTACCTGTCTAGCGACACAGATACGCAGTATTTT. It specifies CASSYLSSDTDTQYF.

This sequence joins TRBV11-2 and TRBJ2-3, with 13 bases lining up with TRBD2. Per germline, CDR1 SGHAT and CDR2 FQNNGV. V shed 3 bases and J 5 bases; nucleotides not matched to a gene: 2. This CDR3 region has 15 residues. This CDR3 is CASSFTSGGGDTQYF. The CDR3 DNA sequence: TGTGCCAGCAGCTTTACTAGCGGGGGGGGAGATACGCAGTATTTT.

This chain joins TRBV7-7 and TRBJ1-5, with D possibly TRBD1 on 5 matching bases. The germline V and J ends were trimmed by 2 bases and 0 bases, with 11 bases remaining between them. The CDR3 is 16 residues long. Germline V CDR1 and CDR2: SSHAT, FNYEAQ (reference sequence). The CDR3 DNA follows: TGTGCCAGCAGCTTATTCGGGGGTTATAGCAATCAGCCCCAGCATTTT. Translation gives CASSLFGGYSNQPQHF.

The CDR3 region has the DNA TGTGCCAGCAGGGTTCCGGGCATGAGCTCCTACGAGCAGTACTTC. Translation: CASRVPGMSSYEQYF. This sequence joins TRBV11-2 and TRBJ2-7; D call uncertain. The CDR3 consists of 15 residues. V lost 6 bases to trimming and J lost 0 bases, with 15 bases between them. Germline CDR1 SGHAT, CDR2 FQNNGV.

CDR3 coding DNA: TGTGCCAGCAGCTTAGATACCCAGGGTGGCTACACCTTC. Translation gives CASSLDTQGGYTF. J is TRBJ1-2 and V is TRBV11-2; tentative D call: TRBD1 (5 bases). Germline V gives CDR1 SGHAT, CDR2 FQNNGV. V was trimmed by 0 bases and J by 7 bases, leaving 9 bases between them. This CDR3 region has 13 residues.

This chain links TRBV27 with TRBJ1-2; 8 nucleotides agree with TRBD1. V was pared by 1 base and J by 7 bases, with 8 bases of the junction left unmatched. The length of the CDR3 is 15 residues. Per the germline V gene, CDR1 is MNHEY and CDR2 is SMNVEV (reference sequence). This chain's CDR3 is CASSLLWTGNLGYTF. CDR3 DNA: TGTGCCAGCAGTTTATTGTGGACAGGGAATCTTGGCTACACCTTC.

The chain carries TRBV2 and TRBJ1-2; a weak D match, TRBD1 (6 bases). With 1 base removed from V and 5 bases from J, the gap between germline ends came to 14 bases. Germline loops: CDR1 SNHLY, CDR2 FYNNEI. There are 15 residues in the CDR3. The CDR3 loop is CASSEDTGIWYGYTF. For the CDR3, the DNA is TGTGCCAGCAGTGAAGACACAGGGATTTGGTATGGCTACACCTTC.

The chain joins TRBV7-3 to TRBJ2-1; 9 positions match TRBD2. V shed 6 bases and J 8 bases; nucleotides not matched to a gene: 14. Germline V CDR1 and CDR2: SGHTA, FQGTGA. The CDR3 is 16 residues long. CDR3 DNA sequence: TGTGCCAGCAGTTATGTTAGCGGGAGCAGGTTGGATGAGCAGTTCTTC. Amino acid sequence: CASSYVSGSRLDEQFF.

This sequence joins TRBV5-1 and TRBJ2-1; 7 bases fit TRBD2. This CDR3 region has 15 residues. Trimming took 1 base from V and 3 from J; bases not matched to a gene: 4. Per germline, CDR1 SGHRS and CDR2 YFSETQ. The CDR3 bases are TGCGCCAGCAGCTTGAGCGGGATAAACTACAATGAGCAGTTCTTC. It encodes CASSLSGINYNEQFF.

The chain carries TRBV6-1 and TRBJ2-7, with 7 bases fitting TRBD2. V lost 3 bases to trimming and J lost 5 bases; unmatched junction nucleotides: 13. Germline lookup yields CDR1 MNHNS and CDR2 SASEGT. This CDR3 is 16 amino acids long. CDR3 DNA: TGTGCCAGCAGTGAGACCCCGTCGGCGGGAGTAAACGAGCAGTACTTC. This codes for CASSETPSAGVNEQYF.

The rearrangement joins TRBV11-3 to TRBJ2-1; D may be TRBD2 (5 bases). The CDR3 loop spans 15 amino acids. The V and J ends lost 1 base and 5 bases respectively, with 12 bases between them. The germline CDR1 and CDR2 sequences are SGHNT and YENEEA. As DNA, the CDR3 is TGTGCCAGCAGCTTAGTGGCGGGTTTGGACAATGAGCAGTTCTTC. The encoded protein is CASSLVAGLDNEQFF.

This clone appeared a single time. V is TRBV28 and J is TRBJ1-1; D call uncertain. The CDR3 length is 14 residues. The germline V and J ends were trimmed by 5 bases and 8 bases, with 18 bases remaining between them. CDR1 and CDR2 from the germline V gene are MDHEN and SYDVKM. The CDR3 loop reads CASSMDGRVREAFF. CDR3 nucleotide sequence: TGTGCCAGCAGTATGGACGGTAGAGTACGGGAAGCTTTCTTT.

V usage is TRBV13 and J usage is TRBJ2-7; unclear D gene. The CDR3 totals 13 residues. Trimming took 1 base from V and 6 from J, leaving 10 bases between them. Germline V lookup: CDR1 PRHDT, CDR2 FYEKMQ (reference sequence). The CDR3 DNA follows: TGTGCCAGCAGCTTAGTACGACGCGGCGAGCAGTACTTC. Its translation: CASSLVRRGEQYF.

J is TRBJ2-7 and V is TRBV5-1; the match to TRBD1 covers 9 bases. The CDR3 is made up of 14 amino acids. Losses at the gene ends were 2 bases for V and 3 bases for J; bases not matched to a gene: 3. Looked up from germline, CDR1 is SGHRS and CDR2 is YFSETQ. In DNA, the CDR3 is TGCGCCAGCAGCTTATCGGGACAGGGCTACGAGCAGTACTTC. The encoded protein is CASSLSGQGYEQYF.

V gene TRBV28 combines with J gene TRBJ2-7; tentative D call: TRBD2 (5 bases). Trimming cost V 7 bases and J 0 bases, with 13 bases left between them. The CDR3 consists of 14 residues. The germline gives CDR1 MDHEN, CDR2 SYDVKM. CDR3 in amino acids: CASTPGDSSYEQYF. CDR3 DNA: TGTGCCAGCACCCCCGGGGATAGCTCCTACGAGCAGTACTTC.

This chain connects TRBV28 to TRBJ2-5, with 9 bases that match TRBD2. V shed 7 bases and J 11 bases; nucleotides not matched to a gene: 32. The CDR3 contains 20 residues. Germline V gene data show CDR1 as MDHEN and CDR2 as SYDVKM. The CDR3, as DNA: TGTGCCAGCAATACAGGAGGCCGTAGCGGGAGCCTAACAACCCAGGGAGGGCAGTACTTC. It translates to CASNTGGRSGSLTTQGGQYF.

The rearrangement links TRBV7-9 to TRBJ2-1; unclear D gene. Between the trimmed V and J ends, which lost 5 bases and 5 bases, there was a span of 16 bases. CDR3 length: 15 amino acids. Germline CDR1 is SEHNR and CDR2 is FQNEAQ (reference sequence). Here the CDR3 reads CASSTPRRQNNEQFF. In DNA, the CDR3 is TGTGCCAGCAGCACCCCCCGCCGACAAAACAATGAGCAGTTCTTC.

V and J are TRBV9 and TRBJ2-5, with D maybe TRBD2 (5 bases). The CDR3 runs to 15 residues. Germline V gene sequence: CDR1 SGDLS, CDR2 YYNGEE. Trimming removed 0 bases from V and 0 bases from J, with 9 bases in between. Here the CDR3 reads CASSVGVRDQETQYF. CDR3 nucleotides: TGTGCCAGCAGCGTAGGAGTGCGGGACCAAGAGACCCAGTACTTC.

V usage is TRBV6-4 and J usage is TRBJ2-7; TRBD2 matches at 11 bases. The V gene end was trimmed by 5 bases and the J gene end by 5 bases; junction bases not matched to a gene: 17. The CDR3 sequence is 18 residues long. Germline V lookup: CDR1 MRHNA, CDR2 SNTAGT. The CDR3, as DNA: TGTGCCAGCAGTCAACTAGCGGGAGCCTCTCCCAGGGTACACGAGCAGTACTTC. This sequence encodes CASSQLAGASPRVHEQYF.

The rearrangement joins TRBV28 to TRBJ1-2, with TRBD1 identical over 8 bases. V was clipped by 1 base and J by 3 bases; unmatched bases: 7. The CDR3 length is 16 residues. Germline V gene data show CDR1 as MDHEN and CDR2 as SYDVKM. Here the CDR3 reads CASSLLTGGRYYGYTF. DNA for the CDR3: TGTGCCAGCAGTTTATTAACAGGGGGTAGATACTATGGCTACACCTTC.

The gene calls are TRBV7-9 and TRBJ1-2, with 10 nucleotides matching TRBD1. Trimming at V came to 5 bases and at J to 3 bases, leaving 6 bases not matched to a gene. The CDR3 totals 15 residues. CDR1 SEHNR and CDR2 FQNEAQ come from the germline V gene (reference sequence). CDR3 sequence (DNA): TGTGCCAGCAGCCCGCCCGGGACAGGGGACTATGGCTACACCTTC. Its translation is CASSPPGTGDYGYTF.

The CDR3: CASSQGRDRDWGTEAFF. DNA of the CDR3: TGCGCCAGCAGCCAGGGTCGGGACAGGGATTGGGGCACTGAAGCTTTCTTT. The chain uses TRBV4-1 and TRBJ1-1; 9 bases map to TRBD1. The CDR3 is made up of 17 amino acids. J lost 4 bases, V lost 3 bases, and 12 bases had no gene match. CDR1 and CDR2 from the germline V gene are MGHRA and YSYEKL.